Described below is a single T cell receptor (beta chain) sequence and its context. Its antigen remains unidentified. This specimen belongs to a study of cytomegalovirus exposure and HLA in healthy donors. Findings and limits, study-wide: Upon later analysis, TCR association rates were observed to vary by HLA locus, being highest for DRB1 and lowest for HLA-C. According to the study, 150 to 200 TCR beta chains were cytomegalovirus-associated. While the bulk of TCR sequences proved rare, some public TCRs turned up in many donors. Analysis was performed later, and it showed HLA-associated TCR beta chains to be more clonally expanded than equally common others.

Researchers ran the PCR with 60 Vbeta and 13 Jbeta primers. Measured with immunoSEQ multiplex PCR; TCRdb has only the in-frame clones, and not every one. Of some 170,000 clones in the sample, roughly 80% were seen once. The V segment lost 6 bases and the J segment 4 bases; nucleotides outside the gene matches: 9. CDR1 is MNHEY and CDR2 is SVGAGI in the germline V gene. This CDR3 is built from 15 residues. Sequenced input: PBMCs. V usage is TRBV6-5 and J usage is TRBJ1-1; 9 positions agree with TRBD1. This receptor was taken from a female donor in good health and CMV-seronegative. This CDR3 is CASRPGQGVSTEAFF. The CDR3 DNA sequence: TGTGCCAGCAGACCGGGACAGGGAGTTTCCACTGAAGCTTTCTTT.